The 30 T cell receptor beta chains below were found in one sample sequenced in a study of metastatic and nonmetastatic thyroid tumors. TCRdb re-clonotyped the PCR reads through MiXCR. The repertoire holds roughly 12,000 clones, with around a third as singletons. No patient had received any treatment before thyroid surgery. The specimen was tumor tissue. Source of these receptors: a female donor with papillary thyroid cancer or a benign thyroid nodule (not recorded which). Some clones in this sample may be carry-over from other donors' samples.

This clone was seen a few times. The DNA of the CDR3 is TGTGCCAGCAGTCAGACAGGGGGAACCTACGAGCAGTACTTC. It yields the protein CASSQTGGTYEQYF. The V call is TRBV12-3 or TRBV12-4, the J call TRBJ2-7, with TRBD1 identical over 9 bases. The CDR3 length is 14 residues. Losses at the gene ends were 5 bases for V and 2 bases for J; bases not matched to a gene: 4.

DNA for the CDR3: TGCGCCAGCAGCTATCGGCAGGGGAAAGGGGAGACCCAGTACTTC. This codes for CASSYRQGKGETQYF. The V gene is TRBV5-1, the J gene TRBJ2-5; tentatively, D is TRBD1 (6 bases). This CDR3 comprises 15 residues. CDR1 is SGHRS and CDR2 is YFSETQ in the germline V gene. The V gene lost 3 bases and the J gene lost 5 bases, with 17 bases spanning the gap.

V and J are TRBV18 and TRBJ1-3; TRBD1 might be the D (6 bases). The CDR3 loop spans 16 amino acids. V was shortened by 3 bases and J by 4 bases, with 16 bases between the two germline ends. Germline V gene sequence: CDR1 KGHSH, CDR2 LQKENI. The CDR3 DNA is TGTGCCAGCTCACCCAACTCAGGGGACGTAGGAAACACCATATATTTT. Translation: CASSPNSGDVGNTIYF.

This clone was seen a few times. The J gene is TRBJ1-4, the V gene TRBV6-5; no definite D call. This CDR3 has 13 amino acids. V lost 0 bases and J 8 bases, leaving 7 bases between the germline ends. The germline gives CDR1 MNHEY, CDR2 SVGAGI. CDR3 region: CASSYSPREKLFF. The CDR3 nucleotides are TGTGCCAGCAGTTACTCCCCGAGGGAAAAACTGTTTTTT.

This chain links TRBV6-1 with TRBJ1-4, with 10 nucleotides matching TRBD1. The V gene's germline CDR1 is MNHNS and CDR2 SASEGT. V gave up 5 bases and J gave up 7 bases; unmatched junction bases: 10. The CDR3 loop spans 16 amino acids. CDR3 DNA sequence: TGTGCCAGCAGTAAAAGCCGGGGACAGGGGAGTGAAAAACTGTTTTTT. Translation: CASSKSRGQGSEKLFF.

The chain employs TRBV6-2 or TRBV6-3 and TRBJ2-7; 7 nucleotides match TRBD1. The CDR3 has 14 amino acids. The V segment lost 6 bases and the J segment 3 bases; nucleotides outside the gene matches: 8. Germline CDR1 MNHEY, CDR2 SVGEGT. CDR3 in amino acids: CASRRDSKNYEQYF. CDR3 in DNA: TGTGCCAGCAGACGGGACAGTAAGAACTACGAGCAGTACTTC.

Worth noting for this clone: This CDR3 is also generated by other DNA sequences in the sample. The DNA for the CDR3 is TGTGCCGGAGGTAGAAGCGGGGGTGCTCAAGAGCAGTACTTC. Translation gives CAGGRSGGAQEQYF. The chain couples TRBV6-1 to TRBJ2-7, with 8 bases aligning to TRBD2. The J segment lost 7 bases and the V segment lost 11 bases, leaving 16 bases of the junction unmatched. The CDR3 sequence is 14 residues long. Germline V gene sequence: CDR1 MNHNS, CDR2 SASEGT.

This clone was observed many times. This sequence may be a read error, since a much larger clone differs from it by one base. The rearrangement joins TRBV25-1 to TRBJ1-6; perhaps TRBD1 as D (5 bases). V gave up 11 bases and J gave up 4 bases, with 12 bases separating them. Germline V CDR1 and CDR2: MGHDK, SYGVNS. The CDR3 consists of 13 residues. The CDR3, as DNA: TGTGCCTGCCGAGGGGAATATAATTCACCCCTCCACTTT. Encoded protein: CACRGEYNSPLHF.

V is TRBV5-1 and J is TRBJ2-1; possibly TRBD1 or TRBD2 for D (5 bases each). The CDR3 is 17 residues long. CDR1 is SGHRS, CDR2 YFSETQ, per germline. Between the trimmed V and J ends, which lost 4 bases and 4 bases, there was a span of 21 bases. CDR3 coding DNA: TGCGCCAGCAGCCTTGGGACGACCAGAGGGTTTTACAATGAGCAGTTCTTC. Encoded protein: CASSLGTTRGFYNEQFF.

This clone qualifies as medium-sized (0.01 to 0.1%). The V gene is TRBV7-3, the J gene TRBJ2-1; D remains unclear. The CDR3 sequence is 13 residues long. V lost 1 base to trimming and J lost 1 base, with 2 bases between them. Germline V gene data show CDR1 as SGHTA and CDR2 as FQGTGA. The CDR3 sequence is CASSLNSYNEQFF. The CDR3 nucleotides are TGTGCCAGCAGCTTAAATTCCTACAATGAGCAGTTCTTC.

By sample share, this clone is medium-sized (0.01 to 0.1%). This chain links TRBV28 with TRBJ1-2, with 7 bases identical to TRBD1. V lost 5 bases and J lost 5; bases outside the gene matches: 11. Germline V gene lookup returns CDR1 MDHEN and CDR2 SYDVKM. The CDR3 is 15 residues long. CDR3 nucleotide sequence: TGTGCCAGCAGTGCCGCTACAGGGGCATGGTATGGCTACACCTTC. This encodes CASSAATGAWYGYTF.

J is TRBJ2-6 and V is TRBV4-3; no clear D gene. V gave up 5 bases and J gave up 3 bases, with 8 bases separating them. The CDR3 is made up of 14 amino acids. The germline CDR1 and CDR2 sequences are LGHNA and YSLEER. DNA of the CDR3: TGCGCCAGCAGCTTTATAGGTGGGGCCAACGTCCTGACTTTC. Protein product: CASSFIGGANVLTF.

This clone is medium-sized within its sample. V usage is TRBV5-4 and J usage is TRBJ1-4, with a possible D match to TRBD1 (6 bases). The germline V and J ends were trimmed by 4 bases and 7 bases, with 26 bases remaining between them. Germline V gives CDR1 SGHNT, CDR2 YYREEE (reference sequence). CDR3 length equals 18 residues. The CDR3 DNA sequence: TGTGCCAGCAGCCACCGCCCCCACAGCGGGGGGCGAGCTGAAAAACTGTTTTTT. Its protein is CASSHRPHSGGRAEKLFF.

Relative to its sample, this clone is large. V usage is TRBV6-1 and J usage is TRBJ2-3; 10 nucleotides agree with TRBD2. CDR3 length: 17 residues. The ends lost 3 bases at V and 2 bases at J; junction bases unmatched: 8. In germline, CDR1 is MNHNS, CDR2 SASEGT. The CDR3 coding sequence is TGTGCCAGCAGTGACCTCCTCCTAGCGGGGGTCACAGATACGCAGTATTTT. This translates into CASSDLLLAGVTDTQYF.

There are a few counts of this clone. The V gene is TRBV12-3 or TRBV12-4, the J gene TRBJ2-7; no clear D. This CDR3 is built from 11 residues. V lost 5 bases and J lost 0, with 2 bases in between. The chain's CDR3 is CASSPSYEQYF. The CDR3, as DNA: TGTGCCAGCAGTCCCTCCTACGAGCAGTACTTC.

In its sample, this clone was seen a few times. This chain uses TRBV10-3 with TRBJ2-7, with D unresolved. The CDR3 length is 15 residues. Trimming removed 2 bases from V and 4 bases from J, with 15 bases in between. Looked up from germline, CDR1 is ENHRY and CDR2 is SYGVKD. In DNA form, the CDR3 reads TGTGCCATCAGTGAGGGGGTAGAGGCGGAATACGAGCAGTACTTC. This gives the protein CAISEGVEAEYEQYF.

V usage is TRBV7-8 and J usage is TRBJ1-5; TRBD1 matches 10 bases. The J segment lost 5 bases and the V segment lost 0 bases, leaving 7 bases of the junction unmatched. The CDR3 loop spans 17 amino acids. Germline V gives CDR1 SGHVS, CDR2 FQNEAQ. Here the CDR3 reads CASSLAPDRGLHQPQHF. For the CDR3, the DNA is TGTGCCAGCAGCTTAGCGCCGGACAGGGGGTTGCATCAGCCCCAGCATTTT. Based on the CDR3 plus reference TRBV7-8 and TRBJ1-5, the full variable domain is GAGVSQSPRYKVAKRGQDVALRCDPISGHVSLFWYQQALGQGPEFLTYFQNEAQLDKSGLPSDRFFAERPEGSVSTLKIQRTQQEDSAVYLCASSLAPDRGLHQPQHFGDGTRLSIL.

Many counts were recorded for this clone. A clone one base away is much larger, so this may be a read error. The chain joins TRBV6-2 or TRBV6-3 to TRBJ1-1, with a weak D call TRBD1 (5 bases). The CDR3 has 11 residues. CDR1 and CDR2 (germline): MNHEY, SVGEGT. Trimming pared 10 bases from V and 9 bases from J, leaving 15 bases between. This CDR3 is CATRLGPKAFF. CDR3 nucleotides: TGTGCCACCCGACTGGGGCCGAAAGCTTTCTTT.

V is TRBV4-1 and J is TRBJ1-5; D is undetermined. The CDR3 is 15 residues long. The V end lost 4 bases, the J end lost 0 bases, and 10 bases lay between the germline ends. Germline V lookup: CDR1 MGHRA, CDR2 YSYEKL. CDR3 region: CASSPLPYSNQPQHF. In DNA, the CDR3 is TGCGCCAGCAGCCCCCTTCCGTATAGCAATCAGCCCCAGCATTTT.

The chain joins TRBV3-1 to TRBJ1-2; D unresolved. Germline V gene sequence: CDR1 LGHDT, CDR2 YNNKEL (reference sequence). CDR3 length equals 12 residues. Trimming pared 1 base from V and 4 bases from J, leaving 4 bases between. CDR3 sequence (DNA): TGTGCCAGCAGCCAAGGTGTCTATGGCTACACCTTC. Its translation: CASSQGVYGYTF.

The table lists this clone with many counts. This may be a read error: a much more frequent sequence differs by one nucleotide. V gene TRBV6-7 combines with J gene TRBJ2-1; 10 nucleotides line up with TRBD2. TRBV6-7 belongs to the ORF category, with a function that is uncertain. J gave up 8 bases and V 10 bases, and 17 bases lay outside the gene matches. CDR3 length: 16 residues. In nucleotides, the CDR3 is TGTGCCACCGCGTCGAAGCGGGAGGGCCGGGGGGATGAGCAGTTCTTC. Translating it yields CATASKREGRGDEQFF.

V usage is TRBV27 and J usage is TRBJ2-7; 8 bases are shared with TRBD2. The CDR3 spans 14 residues. Trimming at V came to 6 bases and at J to 7 bases, leaving 11 bases not matched to a gene. Germline assignment: CDR1 MNHEY and CDR2 SMNVEV (reference sequence). The CDR3 DNA reads TGTGCCAGCAGGGGGTATGGCGGGAGGAAAGAGCAGTACTTC. It yields the protein CASRGYGGRKEQYF.

This clone was seen only a few times. V gene TRBV28 combines with J gene TRBJ2-7, with D unresolved. Per germline, CDR1 MDHEN and CDR2 SYDVKM. The V end lost 6 bases, the J end lost 3 bases, and 15 bases lay between the germline ends. The CDR3 extends over 14 amino acids. The CDR3 nucleotides read TGTGCCAGCAGACCAAGGGCTTCAGGCTACGAGCAGTACTTC. It specifies CASRPRASGYEQYF.

The V call is TRBV10-1, the J call TRBJ1-1; a possible D gene is TRBD1 (6 bases). V lost 6 bases and J lost 4, with 15 bases in between. The germline V gene has CDR1 WNHNN and CDR2 SYGVQD (reference sequence). This CDR3 spans 14 amino acids. This chain's CDR3 is CASRMVPQGTEAFF. The CDR3 bases are TGCGCCAGCAGGATGGTGCCACAGGGCACTGAAGCTTTCTTT.

This clone is categorized as medium-sized. The chain employs TRBV6-2 or TRBV6-3 and TRBJ2-7; D possibly corresponds to TRBD1 (5 bases). Looked up from germline, CDR1 is MNHEY and CDR2 is SVGEGT. The CDR3 contains 14 residues. Trimming shortened V by 1 base and J by 4 bases, and 11 bases separated the two germline ends. CDR3 loop: CASSYLGRQYEQYF. The CDR3 coding sequence is TGTGCCAGCAGTTACTTGGGCAGACAGTACGAGCAGTACTTC.

The rearrangement joins TRBV20-1 to TRBJ2-1, with 13 bases that match TRBD2. CDR3 length equals 17 residues. Germline V gives CDR1 DFQATT, CDR2 SNEGSKA (reference sequence). After removal of 0 bases from V and 7 bases from J, the junction contained 9 bases not matched to a gene. Here the CDR3 reads CSARDTSGRAFLNEQFF. DNA for the CDR3: TGCAGTGCTAGAGATACTAGCGGGAGGGCCTTTTTGAATGAGCAGTTCTTC.

This clone is judged medium-sized. In nucleotides, the CDR3 is TGTGCCAGCAGCCCCCTTGGGGGAACAGGTGGCTACACCTTC. Protein: CASSPLGGTGGYTF. The rearrangement uses TRBV12-3 or TRBV12-4 and TRBJ1-2, with D possibly TRBD1 on 5 matching bases. V lost 6 bases to trimming and J lost 7 bases, with 18 bases between them. The CDR3 sequence is 14 residues long.

This clone was counted ten times or more. The V call is TRBV20-1, the J call TRBJ2-5, with no clear D. V shed 5 bases and J shed 4 bases, with 17 bases lying between them. This CDR3 is built from 14 residues. Germline V gives CDR1 DFQATT, CDR2 SNEGSKA (reference sequence). The DNA for the CDR3 is TGCAGTGCTCTATCGGTGGCTGCCACAGAGACCCAGTACTTC. It encodes CSALSVAATETQYF.

This chain links TRBV2 with TRBJ2-7; the match to TRBD2 covers 12 bases. The CDR3 is 15 amino acids. The V segment lost 5 bases and the J segment 6 bases; nucleotides outside the gene matches: 8. Germline CDR1 is SNHLY and CDR2 is FYNNEI. The CDR3 coding sequence is TGTGCCAGCAGTCGCTCTAGCGGGGGGGAACGCGAGCAGTACTTC. This gives the protein CASSRSSGGEREQYF.

On this clone: One end of the junction is discordant with germline, which a read error may explain. The V gene is TRBV20-1, the J gene TRBJ2-7, with D perhaps matching TRBD1 (6 bases). In germline, CDR1 is DFQATT, CDR2 SNEGSKA (reference sequence). The CDR3 length is 15 residues. CDR3 bases: TGCAGTGCTAGAGGGGCATCTGGGGGCCTTTACGAGCATTACTTC. It codes for CSARGASGGLYEHYF.